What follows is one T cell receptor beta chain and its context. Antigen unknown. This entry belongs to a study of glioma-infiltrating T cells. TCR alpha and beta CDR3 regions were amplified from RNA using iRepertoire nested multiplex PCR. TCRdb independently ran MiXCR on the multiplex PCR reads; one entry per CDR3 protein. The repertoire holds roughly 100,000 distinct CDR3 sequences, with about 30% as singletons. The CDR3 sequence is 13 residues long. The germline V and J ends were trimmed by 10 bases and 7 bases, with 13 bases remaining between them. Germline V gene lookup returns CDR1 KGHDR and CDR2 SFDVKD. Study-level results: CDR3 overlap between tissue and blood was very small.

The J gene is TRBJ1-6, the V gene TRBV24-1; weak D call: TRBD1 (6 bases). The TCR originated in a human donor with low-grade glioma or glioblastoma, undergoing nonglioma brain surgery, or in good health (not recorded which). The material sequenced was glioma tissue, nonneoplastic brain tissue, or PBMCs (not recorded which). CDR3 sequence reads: CATTTGPNSPLHF. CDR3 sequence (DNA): TGTGCCACTACGACAGGCCCGAATTCACCCCTCCACTTT.